Listed here is a single T cell receptor beta chain. The data were obtained in a study of blood T cell repertoires in COVID-19. Study-wide context: Acute and convalescent COVID-19 specimens originated in the United States, Italy and Spain. The cDNA or gDNA used as material had been derived from T cells, B-cell-depleted T cells, or PBMCs.

In the source study's methods: Amplification of reference gene primers provided the estimated nucleated cell counts. Only in-frame clones appear in the TCRdb table, and some are missing; sequencing was by immunoSEQ multiplex PCR. The V and J calls and clone size come from that table; D and trimming were worked out from the DNA. The sample holds hundreds of thousands of clones, approximately 78% seen once. The ends were cut back, 3 bases at V and 1 base at J, with 8 bases in the middle. Looked up from germline, CDR1 is SGHTA and CDR2 is FQGTGA. The CDR3 contains 14 residues. Individuals drawn from about 26 US areas were roughly 18 to 89 years old.

The TCR originated in a middle-aged man who had been exposed to COVID-19. Sequenced: PBMCs or T cells enriched from blood (not recorded which). The chain joins TRBV7-3 to TRBJ2-3; possible D gene TRBD2, 6 bases. CDR3 in amino acids: CASSFASGTDTQYF. In DNA form, the CDR3 reads TGTGCCAGCAGCTTTGCTAGCGGCACAGATACGCAGTATTTT. The full variable domain, rest sourced from reference TRBV7-3 and TRBJ2-3, is GAGVSQTPSNKVTEKGKYVELRCDPISGHTALYWYRQSLGQGPEFLIYFQGTGAADDSGLPNDRFFAVRPEGSVSTLKIQRTERGDSAVYLCASSFASGTDTQYFGPGTRLTVL.